The rows below give T cell receptor beta chains drawn from one sample of a study of control samples from healthy donors and cancer patients. TCRdb keeps only in-frame clones here, not all; method: immunoSEQ multiplex PCR. The table records 90,000 to 110,000 clones, less than 95% of them present only once. The specimen sequenced was blood. The receptors were gathered from a human donor in good health. The donor label of this sample is uncertain. Each CDR3 is given with its conserved first and last residue. Each record gives: J gene, D gene, clone size, V gene, CDR3 protein, CDR3 DNA. D genes are given only for firm matches. The size field is filled for only some rows; it gives once, few, many or a size class.

TRBJ1-2	TRBD1	NA	TRBV10-3	CATTGQSSIGYTF	TGTGCCACTACGGGACAGAGTAGCATTGGCTACACCTTC
TRBJ2-6	NA	NA	TRBV5-1	CASSLDGAGGANVLTF	TGCGCCAGCAGCTTGGATGGGGCGGGTGGGGCCAACGTCCTGACTTTC
TRBJ1-6	TRBD1	NA	TRBV19	CASRPPGQGSYNSPLHF	TGTGCCTCCCGCCCCCCGGGACAGGGATCCTATAATTCACCCCTCCACTTT
TRBJ1-5	NA	NA	TRBV18	CASSLSGPNSNQPQHF	TGTGCCAGCTCACTCTCCGGGCCAAATAGCAATCAGCCCCAGCATTTT
TRBJ1-4	NA	once	TRBV30	CAWSVLNEKLFF	TGTGCCTGGAGTGTACTAAATGAAAAACTGTTTTTT
TRBJ2-7	NA	NA	TRBV28	CASSPSLSESYEQYF	TGTGCCAGCAGTCCATCCCTATCGGAGTCCTACGAGCAGTACTTC
TRBJ1-2	NA	NA	TRBV3-1/TRBV3-2	CASSQLGSYGYTF	TGTGCCAGCAGCCAACTCGGCAGTTATGGCTACACCTTC
TRBJ1-3	NA	NA	TRBV27	CASSLAGGDTIYF	TGTGCCAGCAGTTTGGCCGGAGGAGACACCATATATTTT
TRBJ2-3	NA	NA	TRBV7-8	CASSLGLGVGTDTQYF	TGTGCCAGCAGCTTAGGGTTGGGAGTAGGTACAGATACGCAGTATTTT
TRBJ1-5	NA	NA	TRBV7-9	CASSLGVSPQHF	TGTGCCAGCAGCTTAGGGGTCTCGCCCCAGCATTTT
TRBJ2-1	TRBD1	NA	TRBV6-2/TRBV6-3	CASSSGQGAYNEQFF	TGTGCCAGCAGCTCGGGACAGGGGGCCTACAATGAGCAGTTCTTC
TRBJ1-5	NA	NA	TRBV28	CASRERDNHQPQHF	TGTGCCAGCAGGGAGAGGGATAACCATCAGCCCCAGCATTTT
TRBJ1-1	NA	NA	TRBV11-2	CASSVGRAMNTEAFF	TGTGCCAGCAGCGTGGGACGGGCGATGAACACTGAAGCTTTCTTT
TRBJ1-2	NA	NA	TRBV11-2	CASSLSRQNYGYTF	TGTGCCAGCAGCTTATCCAGACAGAACTATGGCTACACCTTC
TRBJ2-4	NA	NA	TRBV6-1	CASSAAGETANIQYF	TGTGCCAGCAGTGCAGCTGGGGAGACAGCAAACATTCAGTACTTC
TRBJ2-3	TRBD2	NA	TRBV9	CASSAGGATDTQYF	TGTGCCAGCAGCGCCGGGGGGGCCACAGATACGCAGTATTTT
TRBJ2-3	TRBD1	NA	TRBV28	CASSRHWDRGTDTQYF	TGTGCCAGCAGCCGCCACTGGGACAGGGGCACAGATACGCAGTATTTT
TRBJ1-2	NA	NA	TRBV5-1	CASSLGVGSYGYTF	TGCGCCAGCAGCTTGGGGGTCGGATCCTATGGCTACACCTTC
TRBJ1-1	TRBD1	NA	TRBV2	CATPMVDRAEGMEAFF	TGTGCCACCCCAATGGTGGACAGGGCGGAGGGCATGGAAGCTTTCTTT
TRBJ1-3	NA	NA	TRBV27	CASSSTRDTGGNTIYF	TGTGCCAGCAGTTCAACCCGAGACACCGGGGGAAACACCATATATTTT
TRBJ1-1	NA	NA	TRBV2	CASTEGPANTEAFF	TGTGCCAGCACTGAAGGACCGGCGAACACTGAAGCTTTCTTT
TRBJ1-1	NA	NA	TRBV7-3	CASSLSRAGRDTEAFF	TGTGCCAGCAGCTTATCTCGGGCAGGGAGAGACACTGAAGCTTTCTTT
TRBJ1-5	NA	NA	TRBV9	CASSVEGGRQPQHF	TGTGCCAGCAGCGTAGAAGGGGGAAGGCAGCCCCAGCATTTT
TRBJ2-5	NA	NA	TRBV29-1	CSVEDHLGELETQYF	TGCAGCGTTGAAGATCACCTAGGGGAATTAGAGACCCAGTACTTC
TRBJ1-1	NA	NA	TRBV5-1	CASSLRGPNTEAFF	TGCGCCAGCAGCTTGCGGGGCCCGAACACTGAAGCTTTCTTT
TRBJ2-2	NA	once	TRBV7-9	CASSYRTDTGELFF	TGTGCCAGCAGCTATAGGACAGACACCGGGGAGCTGTTTTTT
TRBJ2-5	TRBD2	NA	TRBV18	CASSRTSRETQYF	TGTGCCAGCTCACGGACTAGCAGGGAGACCCAGTACTTC
TRBJ1-3	NA	NA	TRBV9	CASSAAAGTVGNTIYF	TGTGCCAGCAGCGCTGCCGCTGGGACGGTGGGAAACACCATATATTTT
TRBJ1-1	NA	NA	TRBV5-5	CASSFLRYPYMNTEAFF	TGTGCCAGCAGCTTTTTGCGTTACCCCTATATGAACACTGAAGCTTTCTTT
TRBJ1-1	NA	few	TRBV29-1	CSVELLVGAFF	TGCAGCGTTGAGTTACTGGTGGGGGCTTTCTTT
TRBJ1-1	NA	NA	TRBV7-9	CASSFGSTGAFF	TGTGCCAGCAGCTTTGGGAGTACAGGAGCTTTCTTT
TRBJ2-1	NA	NA	TRBV10-2	CASQLLNEQFF	TGCGCCAGCCAGTTACTCAATGAGCAGTTCTTC
TRBJ1-2	NA	once	TRBV6-5	CASTKEGGLYGYTF	TGTGCCAGCACCAAGGAAGGAGGGCTTTATGGCTACACCTTC
TRBJ1-1	NA	NA	TRBV27	CASSFSFGTEAFF	TGTGCCAGCAGTTTTAGTTTCGGCACTGAAGCTTTCTTT
TRBJ1-1	NA	NA	TRBV28	CASSVTGRSAFF	TGTGCCAGCAGTGTCACAGGGCGAAGTGCTTTCTTT
TRBJ2-3	TRBD2	NA	TRBV6-2/TRBV6-3	CASSWTSGGFILYF	TGTGCCAGCAGCTGGACTAGCGGGGGCTTTATTTTGTATTTT
TRBJ2-1	NA	few	TRBV24-1	CATSPGWGPYNEQFF	TGTGCCACCAGCCCTGGGTGGGGACCGTACAATGAGCAGTTCTTC
TRBJ2-7	TRBD1	NA	TRBV6-2/TRBV6-3	CASSGTGGAEQYF	TGTGCCAGCAGTGGGACAGGGGGTGCCGAGCAGTACTTC
TRBJ1-2	NA	NA	TRBV5-4	CASSLRGIYGYTF	TGTGCCAGCAGCTTGAGAGGGATCTATGGCTACACCTTC
TRBJ2-3	NA	NA	TRBV20-1	CSASRTDTDTQYF	TGCAGTGCTAGTCGGACAGATACAGATACGCAGTATTTT
TRBJ2-5	NA	once	TRBV4-2	CASSRGETQYF	TGTGCCAGCAGCCGGGGAGAGACCCAGTACTTC
TRBJ1-1	TRBD1	NA	TRBV6-1	CASSEKTGEAFF	TGTGCCAGCAGTGAAAAGACAGGGGAAGCTTTCTTT
TRBJ2-1	NA	NA	TRBV9	CASSVSSGAYNEQFF	TGTGCCAGCAGCGTTTCTTCCGGGGCCTACAATGAGCAGTTCTTC
TRBJ1-2	NA	once	TRBV5-1	CASSLGPSGGYTF	TGCGCCAGCAGCTTGGGACCCTCCGGTGGCTACACCTTC
TRBJ2-5	TRBD1	NA	TRBV24-1	CATSDDRGVQETQYF	TGTGCCACCAGTGATGACAGGGGAGTCCAAGAGACCCAGTACTTC